A selection of T cell receptor beta chains follows, all from one sample in a study of early T cells in non-severe SARS-CoV-2 infection. MiXCR, applied by TCRdb to the 5' RACE reads, yields one record per CDR3 protein. The table shows about 82,000 distinct CDR3 sequences, with 13% occurring only once. Material: whole blood. These receptors came from an adult who was a healthcare worker with PCR-confirmed SARS-CoV-2 infection or an uninfected control (not recorded which). Both conserved end residues are part of each CDR3. D genes are given only for firm matches.

V gene: TRBV2
J gene: TRBJ1-6
D gene: TRBD1
CDR3 protein: CASSGTGGISPLHF

V gene: TRBV7-2
J gene: TRBJ2-7
D gene: NA
CDR3 protein: CASRFTGQGGEQYF

V gene: TRBV6-6
J gene: TRBJ1-1
D gene: TRBD1
CDR3 protein: CASSNRDSYLNTEAFF

V gene: TRBV3-1
J gene: TRBJ2-3
D gene: TRBD2
CDR3 protein: CASSQQTPGLAGTDTQYF

V gene: TRBV20-1
J gene: TRBJ2-3
D gene: NA
CDR3 protein: CSARVVTDTQYF

V gene: TRBV29-1
J gene: TRBJ2-7
D gene: NA
CDR3 protein: CSVSTPAYEQYF

V gene: TRBV24-1
J gene: TRBJ1-5
D gene: NA
CDR3 protein: CATSEAGDNQPQHF

V gene: TRBV2
J gene: TRBJ1-1
D gene: TRBD1
CDR3 protein: CASSEETGGWGNTEAFF

V gene: TRBV14
J gene: TRBJ1-6
D gene: NA
CDR3 protein: CASSQDRVQSPLHF

V gene: TRBV9
J gene: TRBJ2-7
D gene: NA
CDR3 protein: CASSPGHGILYEQYF

V gene: TRBV30
J gene: TRBJ2-5
D gene: NA
CDR3 protein: CAWSVHLTETQYF

V gene: TRBV5-5
J gene: TRBJ2-7
D gene: NA
CDR3 protein: CASSLGFGPTGYEQYF

V gene: TRBV7-2
J gene: TRBJ2-1
D gene: TRBD2
CDR3 protein: CASGRAQLTSGRRDEQFF